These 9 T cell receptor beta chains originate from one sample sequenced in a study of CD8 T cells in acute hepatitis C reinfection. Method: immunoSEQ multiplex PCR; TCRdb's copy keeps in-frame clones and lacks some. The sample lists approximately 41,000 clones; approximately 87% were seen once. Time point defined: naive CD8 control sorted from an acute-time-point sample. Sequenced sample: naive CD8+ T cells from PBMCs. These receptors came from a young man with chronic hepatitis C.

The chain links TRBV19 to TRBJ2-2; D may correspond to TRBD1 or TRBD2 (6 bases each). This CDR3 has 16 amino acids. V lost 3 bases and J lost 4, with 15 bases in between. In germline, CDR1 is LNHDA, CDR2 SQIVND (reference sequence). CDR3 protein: CASSIGWGAGTGELFF. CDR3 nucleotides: TGTGCCAGTAGTATTGGATGGGGGGCCGGCACCGGGGAGCTGTTTTTT.

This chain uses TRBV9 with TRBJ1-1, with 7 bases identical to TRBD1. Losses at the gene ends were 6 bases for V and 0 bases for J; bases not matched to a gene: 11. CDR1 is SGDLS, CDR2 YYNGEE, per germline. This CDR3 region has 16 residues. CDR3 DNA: TGTGCCAGCACAGAAGGACAGGTAGGGATGAACACTGAAGCTTTCTTT. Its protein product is CASTEGQVGMNTEAFF. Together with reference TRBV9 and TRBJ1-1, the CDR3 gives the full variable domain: DSGVTQTPKHLITATGQRVTLRCSPRSGDLSVYWYQQSLDQGLQFLIQYYNGEERAKGNILERFSAQQFPDLHSELNLSSLELGDSALYFCASTEGQVGMNTEAFFGQGTRLTVV.

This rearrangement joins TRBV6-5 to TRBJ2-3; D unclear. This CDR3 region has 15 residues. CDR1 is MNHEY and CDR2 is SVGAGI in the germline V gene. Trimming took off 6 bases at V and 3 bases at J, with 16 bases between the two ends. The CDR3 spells CASRPVSGRTDTQYF. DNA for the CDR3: TGTGCCAGCAGACCGGTGTCGGGTCGGACAGATACGCAGTATTTT.

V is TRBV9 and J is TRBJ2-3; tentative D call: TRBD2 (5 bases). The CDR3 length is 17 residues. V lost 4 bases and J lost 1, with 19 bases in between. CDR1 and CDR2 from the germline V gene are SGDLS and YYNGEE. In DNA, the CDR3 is TGTGCCAGCAGCTTCCCAGTGGGAGAGGACCGCACAGATACGCAGTATTTT. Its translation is CASSFPVGEDRTDTQYF.

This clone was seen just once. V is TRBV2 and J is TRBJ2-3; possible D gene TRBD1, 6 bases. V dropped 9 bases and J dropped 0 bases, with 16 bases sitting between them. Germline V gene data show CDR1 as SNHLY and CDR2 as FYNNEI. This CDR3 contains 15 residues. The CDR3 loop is CARDSPRPSTDTQYF. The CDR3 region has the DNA TGTGCCAGGGACAGTCCCCGGCCCAGCACAGATACGCAGTATTTT.

CDR3 DNA: TGTGCCAGCAGTTACAAGGGGGTCAATGAGCAGTTCTTC. This gives the protein CASSYKGVNEQFF. The chain joins TRBV6-5 to TRBJ2-1, with D possibly being TRBD1 (6 bases). This CDR3 is 13 amino acids long. Germline CDR1 is MNHEY and CDR2 is SVGAGI. Trimming removed 2 bases from V and 6 bases from J, with 8 bases in between.

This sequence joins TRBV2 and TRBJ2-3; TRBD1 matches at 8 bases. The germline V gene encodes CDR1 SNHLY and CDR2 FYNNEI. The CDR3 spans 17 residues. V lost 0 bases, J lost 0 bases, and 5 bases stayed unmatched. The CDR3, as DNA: TGTGCCAGCAGTGAAGCGGTGGACAGGGCGAGCACAGATACGCAGTATTTT. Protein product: CASSEAVDRASTDTQYF.

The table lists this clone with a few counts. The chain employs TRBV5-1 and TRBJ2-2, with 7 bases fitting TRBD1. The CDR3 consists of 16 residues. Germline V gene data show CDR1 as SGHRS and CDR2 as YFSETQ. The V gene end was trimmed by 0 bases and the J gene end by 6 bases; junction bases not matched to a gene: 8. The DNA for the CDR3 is TGCGCCAGCAGCTTGGGCTCAGGGGGATTTGCCGGGGAGCTGTTTTTT. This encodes CASSLGSGGFAGELFF.

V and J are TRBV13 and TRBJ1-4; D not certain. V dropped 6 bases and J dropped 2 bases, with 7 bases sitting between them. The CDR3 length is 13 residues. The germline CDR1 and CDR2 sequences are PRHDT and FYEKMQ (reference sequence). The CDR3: CASRGSTNEKLFF. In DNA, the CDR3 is TGTGCCAGCAGGGGATCGACTAATGAAAAACTGTTTTTT.